What follows are 24 T cell receptor beta chains derived from one specimen sequenced in a study of OX40 agonist ivuxolimab in advanced cancers. Libraries were constructed by the immunoSEQ multiplex PCR assay. TCRdb holds this immuneACCESS table with in-frame rearrangements only. Some clones are missing; in checked studies, unresolved V genes explain under half, and the rest has no known cause. For this sample there are 80,000 to 95,000 clones; roughly nine tenths appear just once. The ten largest clones take up roughly 0.5% of the sample. Sequences were derived from CD4+ or CD8+ T cells sorted from blood, sampled in a trial of the OX40 agonist ivuxolimab. The receptors come from an adult with an advanced solid tumor such as melanoma, head and neck, liver or kidney cancer.

CDR3 sequence reads: CASSQVGGSGNTIYF. In DNA form, the CDR3 reads TGTGCCAGCAGCCAAGTGGGGGGGTCTGGAAACACCATATATTTT. The genes are TRBV4-2 and TRBJ1-3; D might be TRBD1 (5 bases). The CDR3 spans 15 residues. Looked up from germline, CDR1 is LGHNA and CDR2 is YNFKEQ. V was pared by 1 base and J by 1 base, with 8 bases between.

This clone was recorded once. The J gene is TRBJ2-1, the V gene TRBV19; TRBD1 is a possible D gene (7 bases). Per germline, CDR1 LNHDA and CDR2 SQIVND (reference sequence). The CDR3 contains 14 residues. V lost 6 bases to trimming and J lost 3 bases, with 12 bases between them. The CDR3 is CASSPGGLYNEQFF. The CDR3 coding sequence is TGTGCCAGTAGCCCAGGGGGGCTCTACAATGAGCAGTTCTTC.

The chain links TRBV6-6 to TRBJ2-3; D may be TRBD2 (6 bases). The CDR3 length is 12 residues. CDR1 and CDR2 from the germline V gene are MNHNY and SVGAGI (reference sequence). Trimming stripped 6 bases from V and 6 bases from J, with 10 bases between. This CDR3 reads CASRGRGDTQYF. In nucleotides, the CDR3 is TGTGCCAGCAGGGGTCGGGGGGATACGCAGTATTTT.

V usage is TRBV6-6 and J usage is TRBJ1-3, with D perhaps matching TRBD1 (6 bases). The CDR3 loop spans 15 amino acids. Deletions cut 6 bases from V and 0 bases from J, with 12 bases between. In germline, CDR1 is MNHNY, CDR2 SVGAGI (reference sequence). CDR3 DNA: TGTGCCAGCAGACCCAGGGGCTTCTCTGGAAACACCATATATTTT. It yields the protein CASRPRGFSGNTIYF.

The chain couples TRBV18 to TRBJ2-2; 9 bases align to TRBD1. V lost 6 bases and J lost 3; bases outside the gene matches: 8. CDR1 KGHSH and CDR2 LQKENI come from the germline V gene. The CDR3 sequence is 16 residues long. The chain's CDR3 is CASSLGTGSDTGELFF. Written as DNA, the CDR3 is TGTGCCAGCTCCCTAGGGACAGGGTCGGACACCGGGGAGCTGTTTTTT.

The chain is built from TRBV30 and TRBJ1-6, with D unclear. This CDR3 comprises 15 residues. CDR1 is GTSNPN, CDR2 SVGIG, per germline (reference sequence). Deletions cut 4 bases from V and 13 bases from J, with 23 bases between. This chain's CDR3 is CAWTLTDGGDTPLHF. The CDR3 bases are TGTGCCTGGACACTAACGGACGGCGGGGATACGCCCCTCCACTTT.

This rearrangement joins TRBV19 to TRBJ1-5; a weak D match, TRBD1 (5 bases). V was shortened by 8 bases and J by 1 base, with 9 bases between the two germline ends. The CDR3 is 13 amino acids. Germline loops: CDR1 LNHDA, CDR2 SQIVND (reference sequence). The CDR3 region is CASRDGSNQPQHF. CDR3 bases: TGTGCCAGTCGGGACGGGAGCAATCAGCCCCAGCATTTT. The variable domain in full, completed from reference TRBV19 and TRBJ1-5, reads DGGITQSPKYLFRKEGQNVTLSCEQNLNHDAMYWYRQDPGQGLRLIYYSQIVNDFQKGDIAEGYSVSREKKESFPLTVTSAQKNPTAFYLCASRDGSNQPQHFGDGTRLSIL.

The gene calls are TRBV7-2 and TRBJ2-2, with D perhaps TRBD1 (6 bases). This CDR3 comprises 16 residues. CDR1 SGHTA and CDR2 FQGNSA come from the germline V gene. Trimming removed 0 bases at V and 7 bases at J, with 15 bases between. The CDR3 region has the DNA TGTGCCAGCAGCTTAGCATCGCAAGGGGACAACGGGGAGCTGTTTTTT. This gives the protein CASSLASQGDNGELFF.

CDR3 nucleotide sequence: TGTGCCAGTAGTATAGCGACGGGTAATGAAAAACTGTTTTTT. Translating gives CASSIATGNEKLFF. The chain combines TRBV19 with TRBJ1-4; D call uncertain. CDR1 LNHDA and CDR2 SQIVND come from the germline V gene (reference sequence). Trimming stripped 1 base from V and 4 bases from J, with 7 bases between. This CDR3 spans 14 amino acids.

The rearrangement uses TRBV27 and TRBJ2-7; D possibly corresponds to TRBD1 (5 bases). Trimming pared 6 bases from V and 0 bases from J, leaving 9 bases between. Germline-derived CDR1 and CDR2 are MNHEY and SMNVEV (reference sequence). This CDR3 comprises 13 residues. The CDR3 bases are TGTGCCAGCAGCCCGGACATCTCCTACGAGCAGTACTTC. Encoded protein: CASSPDISYEQYF.

The gene calls are TRBV7-3 and TRBJ2-1, with TRBD2 as a possible D gene (5 bases). The CDR3 length is 15 residues. In germline, CDR1 is SGHTA, CDR2 FQGTGA. Deletions cut 2 bases from V and 8 bases from J, with 16 bases between. CDR3 loop: CASSLQSGTRHEQFF. DNA for the CDR3: TGTGCCAGCAGCTTACAGTCCGGAACTAGGCATGAGCAGTTCTTC.

V and J are TRBV5-8 and TRBJ2-3; 13 bases map to TRBD2. CDR1 and CDR2 (germline): SGHTS, YDEGEE. The trim removed 5 bases at V and 3 bases at J, leaving 9 bases unmatched. The CDR3 is 17 residues long. The chain's CDR3 is CASSGLLAGGPTDTQYF. DNA for the CDR3: TGTGCCAGCAGTGGGCTACTAGCGGGGGGGCCGACAGATACGCAGTATTTT.

The chain links TRBV7-2 to TRBJ1-2; D may be TRBD1 (6 bases). The CDR3 is 15 residues long. V lost 5 bases to trimming and J lost 7 bases, with 20 bases between them. Germline assignment: CDR1 SGHTA and CDR2 FQGNSA. The CDR3 sequence: CASSPTSGQGSGYTF. The CDR3 nucleotides are TGTGCCAGCAGCCCCACGTCAGGGCAGGGGAGTGGCTACACCTTC.

The chain combines TRBV29-1 with TRBJ2-5; the D gene is possibly TRBD2 (7 bases). The V gene lost 6 bases and the J gene lost 6 bases, with 14 bases spanning the gap. This CDR3 is 12 amino acids long. Germline values: CDR1 SQVTM, CDR2 ANQGSEA. The CDR3 loop reads CSVGGGDQTQYF. Written as DNA, the CDR3 is TGCAGCGTAGGGGGGGGTGACCAGACCCAGTACTTC.

This CDR3 is CASTLRGSGEQFF. The CDR3 bases are TGTGCCAGTACCCTTCGTGGTAGCGGTGAGCAGTTCTTC. This rearrangement joins TRBV19 to TRBJ2-1; TRBD2 might be the D (6 bases). Trimming stripped 7 bases from V and 9 bases from J, with 16 bases between. Germline lookup yields CDR1 LNHDA and CDR2 SQIVND (reference sequence). The CDR3 extends over 13 amino acids. Together with reference TRBV19 and TRBJ2-1, the CDR3 gives the full variable domain: DGGITQSPKYLFRKEGQNVTLSCEQNLNHDAMYWYRQDPGQGLRLIYYSQIVNDFQKGDIAEGYSVSREKKESFPLTVTSAQKNPTAFYLCASTLRGSGEQFFGPGTRLTVL.

The chain couples TRBV5-1 to TRBJ2-5, with 8 bases aligning to TRBD1. The CDR3 extends over 17 amino acids. V was clipped by 5 bases and J by 7 bases; unmatched bases: 19. Germline CDR1 is SGHRS and CDR2 is YFSETQ. The CDR3 sequence is CASSPTPTDRDRGTQYF. DNA for the CDR3: TGCGCCAGCAGTCCCACCCCTACGGACCGAGACAGGGGGACCCAGTACTTC.

V and J are TRBV19 and TRBJ1-3; D ambiguous. Deletions cut 6 bases from V and 0 bases from J, with 15 bases between. The CDR3 contains 16 residues. CDR1 is LNHDA and CDR2 is SQIVND in the germline V gene (reference sequence). The CDR3 nucleotides read TGTGCCAGTAGCGGCCCTAAGGCGAGCTCTGGAAACACCATATATTTT. Encoded protein: CASSGPKASSGNTIYF.

The chain uses TRBV14 and TRBJ2-2; maybe TRBD1 (6 bases). Germline V lookup: CDR1 SGHDN, CDR2 FVKESK. The CDR3 is 15 residues long. The V and J ends lost 1 base and 7 bases respectively, with 13 bases between them. The DNA for the CDR3 is TGTGCCAGCAGCCAAGCGTGGGGGCTGGACGGGGAGCTGTTTTTT. Translation gives CASSQAWGLDGELFF. The whole variable domain, remainder taken from reference TRBV14 and TRBJ2-2, is EAGVTQFPSHSVIEKGQTVTLRCDPISGHDNLYWYRRVMGKEIKFLLHFVKESKQDESGMPNNRFLAERTGGTYSTLKVQPAELEDSGVYFCASSQAWGLDGELFFGEGSRLTVL.

J is TRBJ2-7 and V is TRBV27; 10 nucleotides line up with TRBD1. The CDR3 length is 14 residues. V lost 3 bases and J lost 7; bases outside the gene matches: 6. CDR1 MNHEY and CDR2 SMNVEV come from the germline V gene (reference sequence). CDR3 coding DNA: TGTGCCAGCAGTTTCAAAAGGACAGGGGGGGAGCAGTACTTC. Translated, it gives CASSFKRTGGEQYF.

The genes are TRBV19 and TRBJ2-1; 11 bases are shared with TRBD1. The CDR3 loop spans 15 amino acids. V lost 6 bases to trimming and J lost 8 bases; unmatched junction nucleotides: 9. CDR1 is LNHDA, CDR2 SQIVND, per germline (reference sequence). CDR3 in amino acids: CASSRGQGAGDEQFF. The CDR3, as DNA: TGTGCCAGTAGCCGTGGACAGGGGGCTGGAGATGAGCAGTTCTTC. Full variable domain (rest looked up from reference TRBV19 and TRBJ2-1): DGGITQSPKYLFRKEGQNVTLSCEQNLNHDAMYWYRQDPGQGLRLIYYSQIVNDFQKGDIAEGYSVSREKKESFPLTVTSAQKNPTAFYLCASSRGQGAGDEQFFGPGTRLTVL.

The rearrangement links TRBV19 to TRBJ2-5; TRBD1 matches at 8 bases. Germline CDR1 is LNHDA and CDR2 is SQIVND (reference sequence). This CDR3 contains 16 residues. V gave up 4 bases and J gave up 1 base; unmatched junction bases: 8. DNA of the CDR3: TGTGCCAGTAGTACCTCTTCGGGACAGGTCCAAGAGACCCAGTACTTC. Protein: CASSTSSGQVQETQYF.

This sequence joins TRBV5-4 and TRBJ2-5, with TRBD2 matching 14 bases. CDR3 length: 17 residues. The junction had 8 bases not matched to a gene; V was cut back by 5 bases and J by 2 bases. CDR1 and CDR2 from the germline V gene are SGHNT and YYREEE (reference sequence). In nucleotides, the CDR3 is TGTGCCAGCAGAAAGGGACTAGCGGGAGAGGTTCAAGAGACCCAGTACTTC. It encodes CASRKGLAGEVQETQYF.

This clone appeared a single time. CDR3 loop: CASRSVNEKLFF. As DNA, the CDR3 is TGTGCCAGCAGATCGGTAAATGAAAAACTGTTTTTT. The chain carries TRBV6-1 and TRBJ1-4; D unclear. With 6 bases removed from V and 5 bases from J, the gap between germline ends came to 7 bases. The CDR3 contains 12 residues. Germline-derived CDR1 and CDR2 are MNHNS and SASEGT.

V is TRBV18 and J is TRBJ1-2, with TRBD1 as a possible D gene (5 bases). The V end was cut by 6 bases, the J end by 4 bases, with 15 bases between. The CDR3 totals 14 residues. CDR1 and CDR2 from the germline V gene are KGHSH and LQKENI. The CDR3 bases are TGTGCCAGCTCCCCAGCCAGGGATGGCTATGGCTACACCTTC. Its protein product is CASSPARDGYGYTF.